This T cell receptor beta chain comes out of a study of cytomegalovirus exposure and HLA in healthy donors (dated by TCRdb to 2017 to 2019). Study-wide context: An earlier analysis of 587 of the donors reported 276 Gb of sequence data and 117 million unique TCR beta sequences obtained from about 180 million T cells. Roughly 5 DR-DQ haplotypes were handled as single units for association and clustering because linkage in the cohort was strong. Among around 400 genotyped donors of the cohort, an average of approximately 240,000 unique TCR beta nucleotide sequences were sequenced per donor, roughly a sixth of them non-productive. In a later genetic analysis, genome-wide SNP genotypes for about 55% of the roughly 670 donors were used, and that subset was treated as a discovery cohort. Besides the first cohort of around 670 subjects, a separate validation cohort made up of roughly 130 different subjects was used. Roughly 300 gigabases of sequencing data and around 80 million unique TCR sequences made up an early release that covered 500 to 700 HLA-typed donors. The study aimed to test whether cataloging public T cell receptors could reveal signatures of past pathogen exposure. A later analysis re-examined previously published TCR beta repertoires from over 500 donors and added high-resolution HLA genotyping to investigate patterns of TCR occurrence. In the later analysis, no new phenotypic data were used to find candidate immune exposures; instead, reliance was placed on TCR beta sequences and their occurrence across donors. To decide whether each TCR beta V gene segment behaved as functional or pseudogenic, an earlier analysis of some 600 of the donors relied on high-throughput TCR beta sequencing. Donor age, sex, ethnicity and CMV serostatus were collected together with the repertoire data. The study used immunosequencing to profile the T cell repertoires of 600 to 850 subjects and linked those repertoires to cytomegalovirus serostatus. The study combined high-throughput TCR immunosequencing, statistical association of individual TCRs with disease status, and machine learning to predict cytomegalovirus infection status. HLA typing included class I and class II loci at four-digit resolution. Typing coverage differed by locus: A, B, C, DRB1 and DQB1 were typed in roughly 620-630 donors, DQA1 in about 560, DPA1 in some 610, and DPB1 in around 440. Of the 300 to 400 genotyped donors, 65% to 90% fell in the genetic ancestry cluster associated with self-reported Caucasian donors. All discovery cohort repertoires had been generated on a single sequencing platform. The investigation overall reported the following: The classifier was reported to diagnose cytomegalovirus status with high specificity and sensitivity in both the original and validation cohorts. Correlated functional status among segregating V segments might reflect linkage disequilibrium, but an unknown experimental factor could not be ruled out. Because HLA typing was missing for some donors at each locus, association tests included only the typed subset. Immune exposure information for the cohort was limited to CMV serostatus. V-gene and J-gene trimming of TCR beta chains was associated with a missense DCLRE1C variant in a later genetic analysis, and the association was replicated in an independent cohort. In an earlier analysis of roughly 500 of the donors, most TCR beta V segments appeared in productive rearrangements about 87% or about 30% of the time, broadly matching IMGT annotations. The authors suggested that the approach could potentially be generalized to other disease states and immunological phenotypes. In a later analysis, several top co-occurrence clusters were reported to appear linked to parvovirus B19, influenza, CMV and Epstein-Barr virus. Most TCR sequences were seen in very few donors, while some public TCRs were found in many individuals. Some 15 rarely observed V segments, including chromosome 9 orphons, were excluded from the earlier analysis of just under 600 of the donors because counts were too low. Assigning TCR associations to individual alleles was difficult when HLA alleles, especially DR and DQ, strongly co-occurred. A group of highly shared sequence variants was considered likely to be a technical artifact of the sequencing pipeline. A later analysis found that TCR association rates varied across HLA loci, with DRB1 alleles showing the most associated TCRs and HLA-C alleles the fewest. Most CMV-associated TCR beta chains appeared to be HLA-restricted in a later analysis, and the HLA associations seemed to be driven largely by CMV exposure. At a false discovery rate of 0.05, a later analysis linked roughly 17,000 TCR beta sequences to specific HLA alleles. A further reported finding was that TCR beta sequences accurately predicted the HLA-A and HLA-B alleles for most subjects in the first cohort. In a later analysis, HLA-associated TCR beta chains showed more clonal expansion and lower generation probabilities than non-associated chains that were equally common. Roughly uniform sequencing depth across donors was assumed in presence/absence analyses, although this assumption may not hold. A total of 164 TCR beta chains were listed by the study as associated with cytomegalovirus. Only TCR beta chains were sequenced in this cohort, and the absence of alpha or paired-chain data limited detectable features. In vitro tests confirmed that a few of the cytomegalovirus-associated TCR beta chains recognize cytomegalovirus antigens. A later genetic analysis reported fewer N-insertions in productive TCRs among donors in an Asian-associated ancestry cluster than the 666-donor mean. Some IMGT-functional V segments, including TRBV6-2 and TRBV6-3, could not be told apart with the 87-base-pair reads, so those segments were excluded.

Libraries were built with the immunoSEQ multiplex PCR assay. For the multiplex PCR, a mixture combining 60 forward primers for TCR Vbeta segments and 13 reverse primers for TCR Jbeta segments was used. A multiplex PCR assay on genomic DNA amplified the CDR3 region of rearranged TCR beta genes. On the Illumina HiSeq System, the amplified TCR beta libraries were sequenced as 87-base-pair reads. Regarding the original processing steps: A later analysis counted 65 million to 90 million unique TCR beta chains across the 550 to 700 repertoires, and approximately 11 million of these chains were shared by at least two donors. Raw reads were error-corrected and collapsed into unique sequences with a nearest-neighbor algorithm that merged closely related sequences to remove PCR and sequencing errors. V, D and J gene segments were assigned by aligning CDR3 sequences to IMGT reference sequences. Each retained sequence needed at least a six-nucleotide match to both a V gene segment and a J gene segment. Rearrangements were called productive when the CDR3 lacked stop codons and stayed in frame with V and J; all others were non-productive. CDR3 was defined by IMGT convention, running from the second conserved V-encoded cysteine to the conserved J-encoded phenylalanine. In an earlier analysis of more than 550 of the donors, sequences lacking an unambiguous match to a single V gene segment were excluded. In an earlier analysis of 587 of the donors, V segments were called functional above 56.7% productive rearrangements and were called segregating when the between-donor standard deviation exceeded 5%. To diagnose cytomegalovirus status from the catalog of TCR beta chain sequences, a statistical classification framework was built. A later analysis assigned V and J genes by comparing TCR nucleotide sequences with IMGT/GENE-DB human TR gene sequences. A later analysis assigned CDR3 sequences and most-parsimonious VDJ recombination scenarios with the TCRdist pipeline. In a later analysis, each TCR beta chain was defined by its CDR3 amino acid sequence together with its V-gene family, and reads lacking a unique V-gene family were excluded. In a later analysis, fewer than 600 highly shared, low-generation-probability nucleotide sequences were removed to address suspected cross-contamination and a sequencing artifact. For each public chain, a later analysis derived a clonal expansion index from normalized ranks of inferred template counts within each repertoire. In a later analysis, generation probabilities were computed using a VDJ recombination model fitted to out-of-frame rearrangements, and the results were checked against IGoR. In a later analysis, TCR-TCR, TCR-HLA and TCR-CMV co-occurrence was scored with hypergeometric tests, and a repertoire-size bias correction was applied to TCR pairs. To estimate false discovery rates, a later analysis permuted the HLA or CMV assignments 20 times. A later analysis grouped co-occurring TCRs with DBSCAN, adding TCRdist sequence similarity when clustering within HLA-allele-positive subsets. Repertoires with fewer than 30,000 or more than 120,000 public chains, plus five repertoires with anomalous nucleotide sharing, were excluded from co-occurrence clustering. TCRdb took this table from immuneACCESS and kept in-frame rearrangements with V and J called. Such tables lack part of the clones; where checked against another copy, unresolved V genes explain under half of the gap, and the rest is unexplained. The V and J calls and the clone size are those of that table, but D and trimming were determined from the DNA. The sample includes approximately 99,000 clones, with over 60% observed a single time. Together, the top ten hold over 2.5% of the sample.

The cohort consisted of 600 to 750 healthy bone marrow donors. All cohort members were sampled while nominally healthy, although unrecorded immune exposures were likely present. The donor tested CMV seropositive and was one of the 289 seropositive cohort members. Each donor provided a peripheral blood sample, and peripheral blood mononuclear cells were used for TCR beta sequencing. The Qiagen DNeasy Blood Extraction Kit was used to extract genomic DNA from the blood cell samples. The germline V gene gives CDR1 as ENHRY and CDR2 as SYGVKD. Between the V and J ends, shortened by 11 bases and 2 bases respectively, the junction contains 19 bases. Measured from the cysteine to the phenylalanine, the CDR3 is 14 residues long. Left in the record is the CDR3 DNA by itself, 42 bases read in frame from the first base. On this clone itself: The antigen this receptor binds is unknown. There are no base qualities to consult, and no much larger clone falls within one base.

Recombination connected TRBV10-3 to TRBJ2-7; the D segment could be TRBD1, given 6 matching bases. The specimen was PBMCs. This clonotype originated in a male donor in good health and CMV-seropositive. The DNA sequence is as follows: TGTGCCGTCTCGGACGGACAGTGGACCTACGAGCAGTACTTC. Protein translation: CAVSDGQWTYEQYF.